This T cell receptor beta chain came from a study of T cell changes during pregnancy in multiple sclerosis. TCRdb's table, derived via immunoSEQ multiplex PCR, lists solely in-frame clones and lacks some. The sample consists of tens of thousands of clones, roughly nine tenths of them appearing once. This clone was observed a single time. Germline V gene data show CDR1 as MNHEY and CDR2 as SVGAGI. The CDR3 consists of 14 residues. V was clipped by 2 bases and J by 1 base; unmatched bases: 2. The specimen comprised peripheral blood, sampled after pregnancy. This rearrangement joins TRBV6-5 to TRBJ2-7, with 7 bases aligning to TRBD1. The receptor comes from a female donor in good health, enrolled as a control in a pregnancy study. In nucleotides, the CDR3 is TGTGCCAGCAGTTACACGACAGGGTCCTACGAGCAGTACTTC. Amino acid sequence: CASSYTTGSYEQYF.